Below, 12 T cell receptor beta chains from the same sample are listed, as sequenced in a study of cytomegalovirus exposure and HLA in healthy donors. The PCR was carried out with 60 Vbeta primers and 13 Jbeta primers. The repertoire was sequenced with immunoSEQ multiplex PCR; TCRdb's copy has only in-frame clones and lacks some. The sample has tens of thousands of clones, 60% to 80% seen once; the top ten hold around 3.5%. The sequenced sample was PBMCs. The receptors originated from a man aged 25-45 years in good health and CMV-seronegative.

The genes are TRBV7-2 and TRBJ2-1; 7 bases match TRBD2. V lost 5 bases and J lost 4; bases outside the gene matches: 5. The CDR3 covers 14 residues. Germline assignment: CDR1 SGHTA and CDR2 FQGNSA. CDR3 nucleotide sequence: TGTGCCAGCAGCAGGTTTAGCGGGTACAATGAGCAGTTCTTC. It yields the protein CASSRFSGYNEQFF.

The rearrangement uses TRBV9 and TRBJ2-7, with a weak D call TRBD1 (6 bases). The CDR3 has 15 amino acids. Trimming took 0 bases from V and 3 from J, leaving 13 bases between them. Germline V gene lookup returns CDR1 SGDLS and CDR2 YYNGEE. The CDR3: CASSVAAGVIYEQYF. CDR3 nucleotides: TGTGCCAGCAGCGTAGCTGCAGGGGTAATCTACGAGCAGTACTTC.

The chain combines TRBV7-9 with TRBJ2-1; 10 nucleotides match TRBD2. V shed 0 bases, J shed 5 bases, and the junction held 7 bases outside the gene matches. The CDR3 is 17 residues long. The germline V gene encodes CDR1 SEHNR and CDR2 FQNEAQ (reference sequence). CDR3 in amino acids: CASSLAETSGADNEQFF. CDR3 DNA sequence: TGTGCCAGCAGCTTAGCGGAAACTAGCGGGGCAGACAATGAGCAGTTCTTC.

The J gene is TRBJ1-2, the V gene TRBV7-2; D perhaps matches TRBD1 (5 bases). The ends were cut back, 2 bases at V and 7 bases at J, with 23 bases in the middle. The length of the CDR3 is 17 residues. Germline lookup yields CDR1 SGHTA and CDR2 FQGNSA. The CDR3 loop is CASSLRMGQGVRSGYTF. The CDR3 DNA reads TGTGCCAGCAGCTTAAGAATGGGTCAGGGTGTCAGGAGTGGCTACACCTTC.

The chain carries TRBV2 and TRBJ2-7, with 8 positions matching TRBD2. This CDR3 has 15 amino acids. V was pared by 5 bases and J by 0 bases, with 6 bases of the junction left unmatched. In germline, CDR1 is SNHLY, CDR2 FYNNEI. This CDR3 is CASSRIGRDSYEQYF. For the CDR3, the DNA is TGTGCCAGCAGTAGAATCGGGAGGGACTCCTACGAGCAGTACTTC.

The chain joins TRBV7-2 to TRBJ2-3, with TRBD2 identical over 11 bases. The CDR3 length is 17 residues. The V gene's germline CDR1 is SGHTA and CDR2 FQGNSA. With 2 bases clipped from V and 5 bases from J, the junction kept 9 bases outside the gene matches. CDR3 sequence (DNA): TGTGCCAGCAGCTTAACTATAGCGGGAGGGCACAGAGATACGCAGTATTTT. Encoded protein: CASSLTIAGGHRDTQYF. Based on the CDR3 plus reference TRBV7-2 and TRBJ2-3, the full variable domain is GAGVSQSPSNKVTEKGKDVELRCDPISGHTALYWYRQSLGQGLEFLIYFQGNSAPDKSGLPSDRFSAERTGGSVSTLTIQRTQQEDSAVYLCASSLTIAGGHRDTQYFGPGTRLTVL.

Only a few counts were recorded for this clone. The chain combines TRBV4-1 with TRBJ2-2; possible D gene TRBD2, 6 bases. This CDR3 region has 16 residues. V dropped 1 base and J dropped 1 base, with 10 bases sitting between them. From germline, CDR1 is MGHRA and CDR2 YSYEKL. The CDR3 bases are TGCGCCAGCAGCCAAGTCGTGGGAGGGAACACCGGGGAGCTGTTTTTT. It specifies CASSQVVGGNTGELFF.

V is TRBV10-2 and J is TRBJ1-1; D gene uncertain. The V end was cut by 4 bases, the J end by 6 bases, with 21 bases between. The CDR3 sequence is 16 residues long. CDR1 and CDR2 (germline): WSHSY, SAAADI. The chain's CDR3 is CASSGLSGPRLPEAFF. Written as DNA, the CDR3 is TGCGCCAGCAGTGGATTAAGCGGGCCGAGGTTACCTGAAGCTTTCTTT.

The rearrangement uses TRBV19 and TRBJ1-2; 9 positions agree with TRBD1. V dropped 4 bases and J dropped 8; count of bases not matched to a gene: 11. The CDR3 extends over 15 amino acids. Germline V gene lookup returns CDR1 LNHDA and CDR2 SQIVND (reference sequence). The CDR3, as DNA: TGTGCCAGTAGTAGACCCGGGACAGGGTCTAGAGGCTACACCTTC. Its protein is CASSRPGTGSRGYTF.

This clone was counted a few times. This chain links TRBV2 with TRBJ2-1; TRBD1 aligns across 10 bases. With 4 bases clipped from V and 8 bases from J, the junction kept 11 bases outside the gene matches. CDR3 length: 16 residues. Germline CDR1 SNHLY, CDR2 FYNNEI. For the CDR3, the DNA is TGTGCCAGCAGTGTTTTTGGGACAGGGGCAGGATATGAGCAGTTCTTC. Encoded protein: CASSVFGTGAGYEQFF.

This clone was seen just once. This rearrangement joins TRBV6-5 to TRBJ1-2; a possible D gene is TRBD1 (6 bases). The CDR3 covers 13 residues. V lost 7 bases, J lost 0 bases, and 9 bases lay in between. CDR1 is MNHEY and CDR2 is SVGAGI in the germline V gene. The CDR3 reads CASNDRSNYGYTF. The CDR3 DNA reads TGTGCCAGCAATGACAGGTCTAACTATGGCTACACCTTC.

CDR3 coding DNA: TGTGCCAGCAGCGCGTCGACAGGGGTGGAAGATACGCAGTATTTT. It yields the protein CASSASTGVEDTQYF. The V gene is TRBV5-4, the J gene TRBJ2-3, with TRBD1 identical over 8 bases. Per germline, CDR1 SGHNT and CDR2 YYREEE (reference sequence). Trimming at V came to 4 bases and at J to 5 bases, leaving 9 bases not matched to a gene. The CDR3 has 15 amino acids.